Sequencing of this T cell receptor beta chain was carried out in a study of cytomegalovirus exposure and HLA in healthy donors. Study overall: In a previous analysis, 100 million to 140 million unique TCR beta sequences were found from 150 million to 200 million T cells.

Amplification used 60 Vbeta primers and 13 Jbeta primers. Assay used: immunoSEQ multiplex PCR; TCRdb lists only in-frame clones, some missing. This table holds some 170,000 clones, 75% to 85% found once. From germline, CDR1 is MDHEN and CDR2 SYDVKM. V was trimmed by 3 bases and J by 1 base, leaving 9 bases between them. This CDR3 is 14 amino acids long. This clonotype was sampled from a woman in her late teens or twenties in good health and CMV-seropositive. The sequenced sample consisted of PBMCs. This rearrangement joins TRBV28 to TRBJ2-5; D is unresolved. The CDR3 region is CASSLAQIQETQYF. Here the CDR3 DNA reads TGTGCCAGCAGTTTGGCACAAATCCAAGAGACCCAGTACTTC.